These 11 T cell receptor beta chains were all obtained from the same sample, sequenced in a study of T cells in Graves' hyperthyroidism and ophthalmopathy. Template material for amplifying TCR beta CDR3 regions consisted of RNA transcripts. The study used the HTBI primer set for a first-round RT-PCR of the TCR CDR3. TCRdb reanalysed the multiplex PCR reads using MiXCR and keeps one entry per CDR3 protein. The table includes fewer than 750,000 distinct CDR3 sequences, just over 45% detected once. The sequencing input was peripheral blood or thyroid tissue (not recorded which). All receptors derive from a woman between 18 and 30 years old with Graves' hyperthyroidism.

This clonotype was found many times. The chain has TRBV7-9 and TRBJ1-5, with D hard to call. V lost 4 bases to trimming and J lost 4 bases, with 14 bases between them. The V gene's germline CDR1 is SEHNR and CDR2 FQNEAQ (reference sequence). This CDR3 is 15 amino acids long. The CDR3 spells CASSSTDGGNQPQHF. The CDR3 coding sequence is TGTGCCAGCAGCTCAACGGACGGTGGGAATCAGCCCCAGCATTTT.

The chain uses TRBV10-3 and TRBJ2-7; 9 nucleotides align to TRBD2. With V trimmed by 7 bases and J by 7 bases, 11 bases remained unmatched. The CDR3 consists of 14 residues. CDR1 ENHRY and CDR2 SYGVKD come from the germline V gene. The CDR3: CAIKLAGSYNEQYF. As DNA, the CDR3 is TGTGCCATCAAACTAGCGGGCTCCTACAATGAGCAGTACTTC.

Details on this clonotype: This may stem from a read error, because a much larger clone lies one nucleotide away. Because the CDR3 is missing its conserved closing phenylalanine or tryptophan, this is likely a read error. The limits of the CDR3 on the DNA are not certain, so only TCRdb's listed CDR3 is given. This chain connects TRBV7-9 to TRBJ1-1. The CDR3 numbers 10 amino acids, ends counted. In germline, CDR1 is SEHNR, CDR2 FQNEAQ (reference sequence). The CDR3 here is CASSLVGGSI.

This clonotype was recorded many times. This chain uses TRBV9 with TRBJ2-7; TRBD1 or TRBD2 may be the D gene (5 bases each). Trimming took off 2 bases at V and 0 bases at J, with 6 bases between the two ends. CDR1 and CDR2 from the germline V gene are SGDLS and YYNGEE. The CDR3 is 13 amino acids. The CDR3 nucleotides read TGTGCCAGCAGCGTGGGACCCTCCTACGAGCAGTACTTC. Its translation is CASSVGPSYEQYF.

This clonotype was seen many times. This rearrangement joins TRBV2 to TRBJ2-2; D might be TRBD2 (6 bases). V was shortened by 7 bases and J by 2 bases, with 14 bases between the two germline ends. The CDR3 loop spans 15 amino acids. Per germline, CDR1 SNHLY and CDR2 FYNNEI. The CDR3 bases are TGTGCCAGCATGTTGGCGGGAAGAAACACCGGGGAGCTGTTTTTT. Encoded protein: CASMLAGRNTGELFF.

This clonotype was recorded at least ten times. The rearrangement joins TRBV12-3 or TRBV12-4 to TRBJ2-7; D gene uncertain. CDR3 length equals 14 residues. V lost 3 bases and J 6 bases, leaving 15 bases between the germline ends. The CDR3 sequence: CASSFGSPRIEQYF. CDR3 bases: TGTGCCAGCAGTTTTGGGTCCCCCCGAATCGAGCAGTACTTC.

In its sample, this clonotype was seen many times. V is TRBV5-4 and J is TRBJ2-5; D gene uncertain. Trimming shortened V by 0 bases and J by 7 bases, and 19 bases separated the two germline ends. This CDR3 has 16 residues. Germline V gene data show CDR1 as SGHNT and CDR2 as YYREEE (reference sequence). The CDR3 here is CASSLAGGTDWGTQYF. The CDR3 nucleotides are TGTGCCAGCAGCTTGGCGGGCGGTACTGACTGGGGGACCCAGTACTTC.

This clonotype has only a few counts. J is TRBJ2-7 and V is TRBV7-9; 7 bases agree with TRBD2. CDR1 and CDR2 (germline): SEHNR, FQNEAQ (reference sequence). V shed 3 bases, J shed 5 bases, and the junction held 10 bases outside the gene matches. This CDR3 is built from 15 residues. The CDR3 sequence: CASSLTSWKVDEQYF. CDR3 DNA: TGTGCCAGCAGCTTGACTAGCTGGAAAGTCGACGAGCAGTACTTC.

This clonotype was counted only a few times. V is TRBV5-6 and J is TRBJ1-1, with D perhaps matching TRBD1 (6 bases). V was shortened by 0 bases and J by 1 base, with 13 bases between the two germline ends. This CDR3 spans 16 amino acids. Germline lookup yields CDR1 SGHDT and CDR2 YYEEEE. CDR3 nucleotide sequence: TGTGCCAGCAGCTTGGGTGGTGGGACACGGAACACTGAAGCTTTCTTT. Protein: CASSLGGGTRNTEAFF.

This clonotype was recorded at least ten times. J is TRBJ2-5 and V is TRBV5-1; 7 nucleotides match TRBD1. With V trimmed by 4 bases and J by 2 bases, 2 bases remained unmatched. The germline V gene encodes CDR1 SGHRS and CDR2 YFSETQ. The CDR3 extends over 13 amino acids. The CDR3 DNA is TGCGCCAGCAGCGGGGGACAGCAAGAGACCCAGTACTTC. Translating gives CASSGGQQETQYF.

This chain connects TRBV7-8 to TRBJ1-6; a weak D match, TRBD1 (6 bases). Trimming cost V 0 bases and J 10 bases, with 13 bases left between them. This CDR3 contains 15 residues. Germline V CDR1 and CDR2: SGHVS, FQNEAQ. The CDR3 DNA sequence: TGTGCCAGCAGCTTAGCGAGGGGGATAAACTCACCCCTCCACTTT. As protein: CASSLARGINSPLHF.